This T cell receptor (beta chain) was identified during a study of blood T cell repertoires in COVID-19. Study summary: PBMCs, B-cell-depleted T cells, or T cells were the source of the cDNA or gDNA that made up the material.

CDR1 and CDR2 from the germline V gene are SGHDT and YYEEEE. Losses at the gene ends were 4 bases for V and 2 bases for J; bases not matched to a gene: 14. The CDR3 has 19 amino acids. Assignment of participants to cohorts was predicated upon participant-reported clinical history. The data were produced by immunoSEQ multiplex PCR, yet TCRdb's version contains in-frame clones alone and is incomplete. This repertoire shows about 480,000 clones, 70% to 90% found once; its top ten account for 1.5% to 2%. This receptor was taken from a woman between 18 and 29 years old with acute COVID-19. The chain uses TRBV5-6 and TRBJ1-5, with 11 nucleotides matching TRBD1. Input material: PBMCs or T cells enriched from blood (not recorded which). CDR3 in DNA: TGTGCCAGCAGCCGGACCGGGACAGGGGGTTATTATGGCAATCAGCCCCAGCATTTT. It codes for CASSRTGTGGYYGNQPQHF.